This T cell receptor beta chain is from a study of T-cell reconstitution after alpha-beta-depleted transplantation in children. Unique molecular identifiers were incorporated into the prepared TCRbeta library. Each CDR3 protein is one row after TCRdb ran MiXCR on the PCR reads. The table lists hundreds of thousands of distinct CDR3 sequences, approximately 12% of them singletons. This clonotype was seen repeatedly, ten times or more. Specimen: PBMCs from the stem cell graft donor, collected from the stem cell graft. The sequence was collected from a human donor who donated a stem cell graft to a child with acute lymphoblastic leukemia.

The CDR3 nucleotides read TGTGCCAGCAGTTTACCACCCTTTTTGGTAGCTTTCTTT. Protein product: CASSLPPFLVAFF. The chain combines TRBV12-3 or TRBV12-4 with TRBJ1-1; no clear D. With 2 bases removed from V and 10 bases from J, the gap between germline ends came to 14 bases. The CDR3 extends over 13 amino acids.